This TCR beta chain was recovered during a study of control samples from healthy donors and cancer patients. Germline-derived CDR1 and CDR2 are SGHRS and YFSETQ. The CDR3 spans 15 residues. V gave up 4 bases and J gave up 8 bases, with 18 bases separating them. Profiling relied on immunoSEQ multiplex PCR, and the TCRdb table lists in-frame clones only, not all of them. The data contain about 170,000 clones, 70% to 90% of them seen just once; the ten biggest clones take up approximately 12%. Material: blood. The chain is built from TRBV5-1 and TRBJ1-4, with D tentatively TRBD1 (6 bases). This clonotype originated in a young man in good health. This chain's CDR3 is CASSVITGSTEKLFF. Here the CDR3 DNA reads TGCGCCAGCAGCGTAATCACAGGGAGTACAGAAAAACTGTTTTTT.